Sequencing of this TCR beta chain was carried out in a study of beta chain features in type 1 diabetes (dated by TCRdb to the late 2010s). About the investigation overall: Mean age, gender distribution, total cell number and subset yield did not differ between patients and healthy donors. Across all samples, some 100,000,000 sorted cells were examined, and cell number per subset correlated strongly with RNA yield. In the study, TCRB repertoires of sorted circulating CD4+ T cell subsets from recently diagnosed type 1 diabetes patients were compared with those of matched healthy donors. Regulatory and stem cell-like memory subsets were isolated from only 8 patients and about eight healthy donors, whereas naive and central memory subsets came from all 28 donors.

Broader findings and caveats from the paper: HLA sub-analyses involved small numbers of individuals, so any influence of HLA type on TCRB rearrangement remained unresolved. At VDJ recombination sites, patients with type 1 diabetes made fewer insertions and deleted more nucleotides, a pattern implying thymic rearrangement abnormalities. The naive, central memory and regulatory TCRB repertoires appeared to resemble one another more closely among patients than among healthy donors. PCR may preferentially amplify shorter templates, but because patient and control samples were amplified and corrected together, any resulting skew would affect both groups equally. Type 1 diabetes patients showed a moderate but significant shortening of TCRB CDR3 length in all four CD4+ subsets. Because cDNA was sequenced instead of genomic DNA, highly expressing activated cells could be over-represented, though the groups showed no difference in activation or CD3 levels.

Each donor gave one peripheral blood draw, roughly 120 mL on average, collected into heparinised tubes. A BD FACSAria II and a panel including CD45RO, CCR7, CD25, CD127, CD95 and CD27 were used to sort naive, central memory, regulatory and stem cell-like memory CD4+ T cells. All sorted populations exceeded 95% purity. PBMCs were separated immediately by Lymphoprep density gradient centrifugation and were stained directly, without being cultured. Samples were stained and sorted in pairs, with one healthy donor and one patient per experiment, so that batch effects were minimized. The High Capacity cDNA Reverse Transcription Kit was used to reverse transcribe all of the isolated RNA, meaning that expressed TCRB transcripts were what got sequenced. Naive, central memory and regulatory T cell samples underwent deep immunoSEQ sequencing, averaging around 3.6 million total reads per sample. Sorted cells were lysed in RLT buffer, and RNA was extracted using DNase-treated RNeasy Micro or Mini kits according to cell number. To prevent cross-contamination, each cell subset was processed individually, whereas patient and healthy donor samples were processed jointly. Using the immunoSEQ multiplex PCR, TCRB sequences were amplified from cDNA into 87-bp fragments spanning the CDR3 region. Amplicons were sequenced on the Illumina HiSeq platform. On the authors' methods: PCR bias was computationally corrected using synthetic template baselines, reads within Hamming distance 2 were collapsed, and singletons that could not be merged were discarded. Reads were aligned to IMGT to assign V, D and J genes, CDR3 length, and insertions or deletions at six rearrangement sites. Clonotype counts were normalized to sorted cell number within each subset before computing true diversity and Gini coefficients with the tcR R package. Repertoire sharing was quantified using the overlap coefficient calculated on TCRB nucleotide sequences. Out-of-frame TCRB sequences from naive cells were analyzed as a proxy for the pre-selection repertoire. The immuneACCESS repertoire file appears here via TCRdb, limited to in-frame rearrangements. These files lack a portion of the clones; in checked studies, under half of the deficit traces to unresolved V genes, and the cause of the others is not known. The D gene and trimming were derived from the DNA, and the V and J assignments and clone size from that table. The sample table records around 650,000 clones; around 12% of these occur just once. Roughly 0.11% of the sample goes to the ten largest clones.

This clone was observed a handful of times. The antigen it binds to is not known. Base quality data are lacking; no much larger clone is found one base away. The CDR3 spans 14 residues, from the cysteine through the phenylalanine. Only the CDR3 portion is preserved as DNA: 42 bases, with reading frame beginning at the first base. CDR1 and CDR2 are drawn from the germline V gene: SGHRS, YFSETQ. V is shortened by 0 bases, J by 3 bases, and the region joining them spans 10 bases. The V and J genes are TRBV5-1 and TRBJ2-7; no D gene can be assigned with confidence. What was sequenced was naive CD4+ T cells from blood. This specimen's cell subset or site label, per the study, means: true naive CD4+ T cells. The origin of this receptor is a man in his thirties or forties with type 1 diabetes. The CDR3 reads CASSLVDRFYEQYF. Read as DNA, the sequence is TGCGCCAGCAGCTTGGTGGACCGTTTCTACGAGCAGTACTTC. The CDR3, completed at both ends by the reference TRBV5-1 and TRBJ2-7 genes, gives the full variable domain KAGVTQTPRYLIKTRGQQVTLSCSPISGHRSVSWYQQTPGQGLQFLFEYFSETQRNKGNFPGRFSGRQFSNSRSEMNVSTLELGDSALYLCASSLVDRFYEQYFGPGTRLTVT.